This T cell receptor (beta chain) came from a study of CD8 T cells in Susac syndrome. Random-hexamer reverse transcription was applied to roughly 0.45 to 1 ug RNA. Amplification of TCR beta CDR3 by immunoSEQ multiplex PCR spanned 54 Vbeta and 13 Jbeta. Via MiXCR, TCRdb re-called the immunoSEQ multiplex PCR reads, giving one row per CDR3 protein. The sample carries around 130,000 distinct CDR3 sequences, around nine tenths recorded once. Those who served as multiple sclerosis controls were treatment-naive patients with stable or active relapsing-remitting disease. The sample consisted of CD8+ T cells from PBMCs. This clonotype was obtained from a human donor with multiple sclerosis.

The CDR3 DNA reads as TGCGCCAGCAGCCAAATCCGGACAGGGTACGAGCAGTACTTC. Translating it yields CASSQIRTGYEQYF. The chain employs TRBV4-3 and TRBJ2-7, with 8 bases that match TRBD1. The CDR3 consists of 14 residues. V lost 2 bases to trimming and J lost 4 bases; unmatched junction nucleotides: 4. Germline assignment: CDR1 LGHNA and CDR2 YSLEER.